This entry lists 22 T cell receptor beta chains sequenced from one sample in a study of technical replicates of blood from several donors (dated by TCRdb to the late 2010s). The library was made by the immunoSEQ multiplex PCR assay. TCRdb took this table from immuneACCESS and kept in-frame rearrangements with V and J called. Such tables lack part of the clones; where checked against another copy, unresolved V genes explain under half of the gap, and the rest is unexplained. The sample table lists about 61,000 clones, around 87% of them with a count of one. Of the sample, roughly 5.2% falls within the top ten clones. Specimen: PBMCs. The receptor set was obtained from a human donor in good health. Some clones in this sample may be carry-over from other donors' samples.

This chain uses TRBV19 with TRBJ2-7, with 9 positions matching TRBD2. Trimming cost V 1 base and J 6 bases; bases outside gene matches: 13. The CDR3 extends over 17 amino acids. Germline values: CDR1 LNHDA, CDR2 SQIVND (reference sequence). The CDR3 loop reads CASSIGRFGGRALEQYF. For the CDR3, the DNA is TGTGCCAGTAGTATAGGAAGATTCGGCGGGAGGGCCCTCGAGCAGTACTTC.

The J gene is TRBJ2-1, the V gene TRBV6-7; the match to TRBD2 covers 7 bases. TRBV6-7 is noted as an ORF with a role that remains uncertain. This CDR3 is built from 14 residues. The trim removed 10 bases at V and 8 bases at J, leaving 14 bases unmatched. The CDR3 DNA reads TGTGCCACCCCTCTTCCGGGAGGTAATGATGAGCAGTTCTTC. Translated: CATPLPGGNDEQFF.

The V and J genes are TRBV7-8 and TRBJ2-7; weak D call: TRBD1 (5 bases). Per the germline V gene, CDR1 is SGHVS and CDR2 is FQNEAQ. Trimming removed 5 bases from V and 2 bases from J, with 13 bases in between. The length of the CDR3 is 14 residues. The CDR3 loop reads CASSPWTNTYEQYF. In nucleotides, the CDR3 is TGTGCCAGCAGCCCCTGGACAAATACCTACGAGCAGTACTTC. The variable domain in full, with the rest retrieved from reference TRBV7-8 and TRBJ2-7, is GAGVSQSPRYKVAKRGQDVALRCDPISGHVSLFWYQQALGQGPEFLTYFQNEAQLDKSGLPSDRFFAERPEGSVSTLKIQRTQQEDSAVYLCASSPWTNTYEQYFGPGTRLTVT.

V is TRBV4-1 and J is TRBJ2-5, with TRBD2 matching 11 bases. This CDR3 region has 15 residues. CDR1 and CDR2 (germline): MGHRA, YSYEKL. The J segment lost 4 bases and the V segment lost 6 bases, leaving 7 bases of the junction unmatched. CDR3: CASRLLGLAGETQYF. The CDR3 nucleotides read TGCGCCAGCAGGCTCCTCGGACTAGCGGGAGAGACCCAGTACTTC.

The chain links TRBV27 to TRBJ2-5; 7 bases are shared with TRBD2. Unmatched junction bases numbered 5, after V lost 4 bases and J lost 3 bases. The CDR3 runs to 14 residues. CDR1 is MNHEY, CDR2 SMNVEV, per germline (reference sequence). The CDR3 loop reads CASSSGLEKETQYF. The CDR3 DNA reads as TGTGCCAGCAGTTCTGGACTAGAGAAAGAGACCCAGTACTTC.

This clone showed up just once. For the CDR3, the DNA is TGCGCCAGCAGCCAAGGATTCGGCGGGGGGGCCGGTTTCTACAATGAGCAGTTCTTC. Residues: CASSQGFGGGAGFYNEQFF. The chain links TRBV4-3 to TRBJ2-1; the match to TRBD2 covers 9 bases. The CDR3 spans 19 residues. Germline CDR1 LGHNA, CDR2 YSLEER. The V and J ends lost 1 base and 3 bases, in that order; junction bases with no gene match: 13.

The J gene is TRBJ1-5, the V gene TRBV18; 8 bases are shared with TRBD1. V shed 2 bases and J 5 bases; nucleotides not matched to a gene: 2. Germline loops: CDR1 KGHSH, CDR2 LQKENI. This CDR3 region has 14 residues. CDR3 nucleotide sequence: TGTGCCAGCTCACCAATACAGGGGGATCAGCCCCAGCATTTT. This encodes CASSPIQGDQPQHF.

The J gene is TRBJ2-1, the V gene TRBV29-1, with D uncertain. Germline V gene data show CDR1 as SQVTM and CDR2 as ANQGSEA. The V and J ends lost 6 bases and 2 bases respectively, with 14 bases between them. CDR3 length: 14 amino acids. The CDR3 is CSVVDTDPYNEQFF. The CDR3 DNA follows: TGCAGCGTCGTCGACACAGATCCCTACAATGAGCAGTTCTTC.

V is TRBV19 and J is TRBJ2-7; TRBD2 agrees at 7 bases. This CDR3 region has 13 residues. After removal of 9 bases from V and 5 bases from J, the junction contained 10 bases not matched to a gene. The germline V gene encodes CDR1 LNHDA and CDR2 SQIVND (reference sequence). The CDR3 sequence: CASKAGSSDEQYF. The CDR3 bases are TGTGCCAGCAAAGCGGGATCGTCTGACGAGCAGTACTTC.

This rearrangement joins TRBV9 to TRBJ2-5; 7 nucleotides line up with TRBD1. V shed 0 bases and J 4 bases; nucleotides not matched to a gene: 9. Looked up from germline, CDR1 is SGDLS and CDR2 is YYNGEE. CDR3 size: 16 residues. CDR3 bases: TGTGCCAGCAGCGTAGAGGCACAGGGGTGGGGAGAGACCCAGTACTTC. It codes for CASSVEAQGWGETQYF.

The chain links TRBV5-4 to TRBJ2-2, with D uncertain. Trimming left V 1 base short and J 0 bases short, with 7 bases between. From germline, CDR1 is SGHNT and CDR2 YYREEE (reference sequence). CDR3 length equals 15 residues. CDR3 protein: CASSLKRANTGELFF. CDR3 coding DNA: TGTGCCAGCAGCTTGAAAAGAGCGAACACCGGGGAGCTGTTTTTT.

V gene TRBV4-2 combines with J gene TRBJ2-2, with 9 nucleotides matching TRBD1. V shed 4 bases, J shed 6 bases, and the junction held 6 bases outside the gene matches. CDR3 length: 15 amino acids. The germline V gene has CDR1 LGHNA and CDR2 YNFKEQ. This CDR3 is CASSPRDRVAGELFF. The CDR3 nucleotides read TGTGCCAGCAGCCCCCGGGACAGGGTCGCCGGGGAGCTGTTTTTT.

This clone was detected many times. The chain links TRBV27 to TRBJ2-7; TRBD2 matches 14 bases. CDR3 length equals 13 residues. Germline values: CDR1 MNHEY, CDR2 SMNVEV (reference sequence). J was trimmed by 5 bases and V by 8 bases; bases with no gene match: 2. The CDR3 spells CASGTSGSNEQYF. For the CDR3, the DNA is TGTGCCAGCGGGACTAGCGGGAGCAACGAGCAGTACTTC.

The chain carries TRBV27 and TRBJ2-5; TRBD2 matches at 8 bases. CDR3 size: 13 residues. From germline, CDR1 is MNHEY and CDR2 SMNVEV (reference sequence). V lost 6 bases, J lost 4 bases, and 4 bases stayed unmatched. The CDR3 is CASSGRARETQYF. For the CDR3, the DNA is TGTGCCAGCAGCGGGAGGGCCCGAGAGACCCAGTACTTC.

The chain joins TRBV29-1 to TRBJ1-2; D is perhaps TRBD1 (5 bases). The CDR3 contains 11 residues. CDR1 SQVTM and CDR2 ANQGSEA come from the germline V gene. The germline V and J ends were trimmed by 7 bases and 4 bases, with 10 bases remaining between them. Here the CDR3 DNA reads TGCAGCGCACGGGACTTCTATGGCTACACCTTC. Amino acids: CSARDFYGYTF.

V usage is TRBV5-4 and J usage is TRBJ1-3, with 8 bases identical to TRBD1. With 1 base clipped from V and 1 base from J, the junction kept 7 bases outside the gene matches. The CDR3 spans 17 residues. Germline values: CDR1 SGHNT, CDR2 YYREEE (reference sequence). The CDR3 loop reads CASSLKRTGTSGNTIYF. CDR3 DNA: TGTGCCAGCAGCTTGAAAAGGACAGGGACATCTGGAAACACCATATATTTT.

This clone was observed a few times. The chain carries TRBV4-3 and TRBJ2-7, with D possibly TRBD1 on 5 matching bases. CDR3 size: 15 residues. With 1 base removed from V and 3 bases from J, the gap between germline ends came to 13 bases. Germline V CDR1 and CDR2: LGHNA, YSLEER. The CDR3 here is CASSQVIADSYEQYF. In DNA, the CDR3 is TGCGCCAGCAGCCAAGTAATTGCCGACAGCTACGAGCAGTACTTC.

V usage is TRBV12-2 and J usage is TRBJ2-3; the table gives TRBD2 as D, unverified against the DNA. TRBV12-2 is annotated as a pseudogene. The CDR3 loop spans 19 amino acids. The CDR3 DNA sequence: TGTGCAAGTCGCTTAACATTAGGAGCGGGAGCCCCCCCCACAGATACGCAGTATTTT. This gives the protein CASRLTLGAGAPPTDTQYF.

The rearrangement links TRBV5-1 to TRBJ1-1; 8 bases line up with TRBD1. Germline V gene lookup returns CDR1 SGHRS and CDR2 YFSETQ. This CDR3 spans 14 amino acids. The junction had 8 bases not matched to a gene; V was cut back by 2 bases and J by 8 bases. DNA for the CDR3: TGCGCCAGCAGCTTTTTCGGGACAGGAGAAGAAGCTTTCTTT. It yields the protein CASSFFGTGEEAFF.

The chain links TRBV2 to TRBJ2-5, with TRBD1 identical over 8 bases. CDR1 and CDR2 from the germline V gene are SNHLY and FYNNEI. The V and J ends lost 4 bases and 9 bases, in that order; junction bases with no gene match: 13. This CDR3 has 15 residues. In nucleotides, the CDR3 is TGTGCCAGCAGTGGACGACAGGGGCCCGTATGGGCCCAGTACTTC. It codes for CASSGRQGPVWAQYF.

This sequence joins TRBV4-1 and TRBJ1-3; 7 positions match TRBD1. Losses at the gene ends were 1 base for V and 0 bases for J; bases not matched to a gene: 6. The CDR3 spans 17 residues. The germline gives CDR1 MGHRA, CDR2 YSYEKL. The CDR3 DNA reads TGCGCCAGCAGCCAAGTAGGACAGGCCGTCTCTGGAAACACCATATATTTT. This translates into CASSQVGQAVSGNTIYF.

This chain connects TRBV7-2 to TRBJ2-1; D is unresolved. Deletions cut 4 bases from V and 8 bases from J, with 12 bases between. CDR3 size: 13 residues. CDR1 is SGHTA and CDR2 is FQGNSA in the germline V gene. CDR3 nucleotide sequence: TGTGCCAGCAGCTCGCAGTATCGGGATGAGCAGTTCTTC. Its translation: CASSSQYRDEQFF.